What follows are 16 T cell receptor beta chains derived from one specimen sequenced in a study of blood T cell repertoires in COVID-19. The method was immunoSEQ multiplex PCR; TCRdb's version includes in-frame clones alone and lacks a portion of them. This sample has under 55,000 clones, with roughly nine tenths found just once. Sample: peripheral blood. The receptors come from a human donor in a cohort sampled during active COVID-19.

The chain employs TRBV25-1 and TRBJ2-7, with 7 bases aligning to TRBD1. V shed 2 bases and J 5 bases; nucleotides not matched to a gene: 9. CDR3 length: 15 amino acids. CDR1 is MGHDK and CDR2 is SYGVNS in the germline V gene. The CDR3 DNA reads TGTGCCAGCAGTGAAAAGGGGGCCCCTTCCGACGAGCAGTACTTC. Translated, it gives CASSEKGAPSDEQYF.

The chain is built from TRBV27 and TRBJ1-2; D gene ambiguous. The V end lost 4 bases, the J end lost 0 bases, and 9 bases lay between the germline ends. The germline CDR1 and CDR2 sequences are MNHEY and SMNVEV (reference sequence). The CDR3 length is 14 residues. The CDR3 loop is CASSSRQPNYGYTF. CDR3 DNA sequence: TGTGCCAGCAGTTCACGACAACCTAACTATGGCTACACCTTC.

V usage is TRBV11-2 and J usage is TRBJ2-2, with 7 nucleotides matching TRBD1. This CDR3 region has 16 residues. From germline, CDR1 is SGHAT and CDR2 FQNNGV. V shed 4 bases, J shed 1 base, and the junction held 6 bases outside the gene matches. The CDR3 bases are TGTGCCAGCAGCTCCATCCGGGACAGGAACACCGGGGAGCTGTTTTTT. Protein sequence: CASSSIRDRNTGELFF.

The chain employs TRBV2 and TRBJ2-3; 7 nucleotides agree with TRBD2. The V gene end was trimmed by 6 bases and the J gene end by 2 bases; junction bases not matched to a gene: 8. The germline V gene encodes CDR1 SNHLY and CDR2 FYNNEI. This CDR3 spans 15 amino acids. The CDR3 DNA reads TGTGCCAGCAGGGCCTTGACTAGCTTCACAGATACGCAGTATTTT. The encoded protein is CASRALTSFTDTQYF.

This chain uses TRBV28 with TRBJ1-2, with 10 bases lining up with TRBD1. CDR1 is MDHEN, CDR2 SYDVKM, per germline. The CDR3 covers 12 residues. Trimming took 6 bases from V and 8 from J; bases not matched to a gene: 3. CDR3 sequence (DNA): TGTGCCAGCAGGACAGGGGGCTGGGGCTACACCTTC. This encodes CASRTGGWGYTF.

This clone was observed a few times. The chain employs TRBV29-1 and TRBJ1-2, with D possibly matching TRBD1 (5 bases). CDR1 is SQVTM, CDR2 ANQGSEA, per germline. The V gene lost 6 bases and the J gene lost 3 bases, with 8 bases spanning the gap. CDR3 length: 11 residues. The CDR3 bases are TGCAGCGTCGGGACTCACTATGGCTACACCTTC. The encoded protein is CSVGTHYGYTF.

V is TRBV5-5 and J is TRBJ1-2, with 7 bases identical to TRBD1. V shed 1 base, J shed 6 bases, and the junction held 3 bases outside the gene matches. CDR1 is SGHKS and CDR2 is YYEKEE in the germline V gene (reference sequence). This CDR3 spans 13 amino acids. The CDR3 loop is CASSLRGGDGYTF. The CDR3 DNA is TGTGCCAGCAGCTTGCGAGGGGGCGATGGCTACACCTTC.

V and J are TRBV6-4 and TRBJ2-7; D possibly corresponds to TRBD2 (5 bases). CDR1 is MRHNA, CDR2 SNTAGT, per germline. The CDR3 length is 14 residues. The ends were cut back, 8 bases at V and 2 bases at J, with 16 bases in the middle. The CDR3: CASVLASPTYEQYV. CDR3 DNA: TGTGCCAGCGTTCTGGCTAGCCCAACCTACGAGCAGTACGTC.

The V and J genes are TRBV27 and TRBJ2-2, with D unclear. The CDR3 extends over 13 amino acids. V was trimmed by 8 bases and J by 4 bases, leaving 11 bases between them. Germline values: CDR1 MNHEY, CDR2 SMNVEV (reference sequence). CDR3 in amino acids: CASGKGVTGELFF. For the CDR3, the DNA is TGTGCCAGCGGAAAAGGAGTCACCGGGGAGCTGTTTTTT.

The genes are TRBV21-1 and TRBJ2-7; the D call of TRBD2 is as the table states it, not checked on the DNA. TRBV21-1 is a pseudogene segment. The CDR3 covers 16 residues. CDR3 nucleotide sequence: TGTGCCAGCAGCAAAGGGGGGGACTCGGGCGGCGACGAGCAGTACGTC. The encoded protein is CASSKGGDSGGDEQYV.

The V gene is TRBV4-1, the J gene TRBJ2-2; D ambiguous. Deletions cut 4 bases from V and 5 bases from J, with 11 bases between. This CDR3 is built from 14 residues. The germline V gene has CDR1 MGHRA and CDR2 YSYEKL. CDR3 in DNA: TGCGCCAGCAGCCGGCCCGCAGGTACCGGGGAGCTGTTTTTT. Its translation: CASSRPAGTGELFF.

The chain employs TRBV19 and TRBJ1-5; 9 bases fit TRBD1. The CDR3 spans 16 residues. Germline CDR1 is LNHDA and CDR2 is SQIVND (reference sequence). Unmatched junction bases numbered 6, after V lost 2 bases and J lost 4 bases. CDR3 sequence: CASSIWSGQGNQPQHF. CDR3 DNA sequence: TGTGCCAGTAGTATATGGTCCGGACAGGGGAATCAGCCCCAGCATTTT.

The chain couples TRBV6-4 to TRBJ2-3, with 12 bases lining up with TRBD2. Trimming cost V 8 bases and J 3 bases; bases outside gene matches: 0. This CDR3 spans 13 amino acids. The germline gives CDR1 MRHNA, CDR2 SNTAGT. CDR3 amino acids: CASGTSGTDTQYF. The CDR3 DNA sequence: TGTGCCAGCGGGACTAGCGGGACAGATACGCAGTATTTT.

This chain uses TRBV24-1 with TRBJ1-2; D is uncertain. Germline CDR1 reads KGHDR; CDR2 reads SFDVKD. V was trimmed by 3 bases and J by 8 bases, leaving 12 bases between them. This CDR3 has 13 amino acids. CDR3 amino acids: CATSDSGVSGYTF. CDR3 DNA sequence: TGTGCCACCAGTGATAGCGGAGTGAGCGGCTACACCTTC.

V usage is TRBV25-1 and J usage is TRBJ2-7; maybe TRBD2 (6 bases). The CDR3 runs to 17 residues. From germline, CDR1 is MGHDK and CDR2 SYGVNS. Trimming removed 4 bases at V and 4 bases at J, with 23 bases between. CDR3 sequence reads: CASSGLRGREIEYEQYF. In DNA form, the CDR3 reads TGTGCCAGCAGTGGCCTTCGGGGACGGGAGATAGAGTACGAGCAGTACTTC.

The chain combines TRBV5-4 with TRBJ1-2; 10 nucleotides line up with TRBD1. The V gene end was trimmed by 4 bases and the J gene end by 5 bases; junction bases not matched to a gene: 20. Germline V lookup: CDR1 SGHNT, CDR2 YYREEE (reference sequence). The length of the CDR3 is 19 residues. The CDR3, as DNA: TGTGCCAGCAGCCCTCTCGGACAGGGGGAAATACTAGGGCTGTATGGCTACACCTTC. It codes for CASSPLGQGEILGLYGYTF.